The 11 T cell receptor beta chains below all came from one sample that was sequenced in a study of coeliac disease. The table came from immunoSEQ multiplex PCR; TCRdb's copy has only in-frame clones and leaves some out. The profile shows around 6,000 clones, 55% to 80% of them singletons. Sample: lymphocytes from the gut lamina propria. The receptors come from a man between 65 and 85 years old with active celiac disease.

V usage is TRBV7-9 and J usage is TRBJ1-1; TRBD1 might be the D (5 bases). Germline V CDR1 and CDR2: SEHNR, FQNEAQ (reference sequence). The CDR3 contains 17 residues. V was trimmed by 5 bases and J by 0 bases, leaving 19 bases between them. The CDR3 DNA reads TGTGCCAGCAGCCCTATTCGGGGGTCGGCTCTGAACACTGAAGCTTTCTTT. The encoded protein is CASSPIRGSALNTEAFF.

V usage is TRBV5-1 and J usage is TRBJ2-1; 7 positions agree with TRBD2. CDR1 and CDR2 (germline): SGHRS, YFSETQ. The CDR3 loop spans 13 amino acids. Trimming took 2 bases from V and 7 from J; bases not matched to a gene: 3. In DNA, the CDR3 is TGCGCCAGCAGCTTTGCGGGAGCTAATGAGCAGTTCTTC. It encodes CASSFAGANEQFF.

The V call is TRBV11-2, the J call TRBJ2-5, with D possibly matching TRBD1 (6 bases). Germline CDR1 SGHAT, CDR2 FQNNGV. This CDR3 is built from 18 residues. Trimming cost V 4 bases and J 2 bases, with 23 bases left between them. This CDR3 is CASSSTGSGAFLQETQYF. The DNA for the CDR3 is TGTGCCAGCAGCTCCACGGGGTCAGGGGCGTTTCTTCAAGAGACCCAGTACTTC.

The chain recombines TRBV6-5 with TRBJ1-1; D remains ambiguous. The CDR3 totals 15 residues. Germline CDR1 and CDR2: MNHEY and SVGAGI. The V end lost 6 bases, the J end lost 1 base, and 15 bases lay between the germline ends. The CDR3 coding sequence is TGTGCCAGCAGACGAGATCCTACGCGGAACACTGAAGCTTTCTTT. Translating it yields CASRRDPTRNTEAFF.

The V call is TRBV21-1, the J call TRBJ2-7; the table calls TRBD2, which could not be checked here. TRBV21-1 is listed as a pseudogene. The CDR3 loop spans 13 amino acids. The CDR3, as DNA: TGTGCCAGCAGCAGGCGGGACTCCTACGAGCAGTACTTC. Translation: CASSRRDSYEQYF.

This chain's CDR3 is CASRPTSVKNNEQFF. The CDR3 DNA is TGTGCCAGCAGGCCGACTAGCGTCAAAAACAATGAGCAGTTCTTC. This rearrangement joins TRBV2 to TRBJ2-1, with 8 bases aligning to TRBD2. V lost 6 bases, J lost 5 bases, and 9 bases stayed unmatched. The CDR3 is made up of 15 amino acids. Germline CDR1 is SNHLY and CDR2 is FYNNEI.

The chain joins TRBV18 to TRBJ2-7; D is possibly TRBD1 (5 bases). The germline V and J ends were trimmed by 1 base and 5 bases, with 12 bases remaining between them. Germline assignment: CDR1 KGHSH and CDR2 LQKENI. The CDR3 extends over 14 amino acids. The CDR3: CASSPQGFGDEQYF. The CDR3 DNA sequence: TGTGCCAGCTCACCACAGGGGTTTGGGGACGAGCAGTACTTC.

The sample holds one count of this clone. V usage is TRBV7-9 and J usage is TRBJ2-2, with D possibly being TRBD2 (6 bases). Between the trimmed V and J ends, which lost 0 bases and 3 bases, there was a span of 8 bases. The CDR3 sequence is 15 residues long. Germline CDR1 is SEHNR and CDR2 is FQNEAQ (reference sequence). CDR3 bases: TGTGCCAGCAGCTTAGCGGGGGGACACACCGGGGAGCTGTTTTTT. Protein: CASSLAGGHTGELFF.

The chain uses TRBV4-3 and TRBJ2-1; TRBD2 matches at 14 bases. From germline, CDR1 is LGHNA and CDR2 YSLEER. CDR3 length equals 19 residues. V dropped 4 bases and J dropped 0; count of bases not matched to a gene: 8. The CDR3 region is CASSPRLAGGVSSYNEQFF. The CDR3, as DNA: TGCGCCAGCAGCCCCCGACTAGCGGGGGGGGTAAGCTCCTACAATGAGCAGTTCTTC.

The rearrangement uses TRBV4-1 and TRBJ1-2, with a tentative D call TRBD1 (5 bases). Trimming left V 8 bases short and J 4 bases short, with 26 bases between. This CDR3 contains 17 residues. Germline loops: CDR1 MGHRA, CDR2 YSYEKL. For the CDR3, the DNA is TGCGCCAGCCGGACCCTAGGGGAACAGGCCGACACCTATGGCTACACCTTC. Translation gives CASRTLGEQADTYGYTF.

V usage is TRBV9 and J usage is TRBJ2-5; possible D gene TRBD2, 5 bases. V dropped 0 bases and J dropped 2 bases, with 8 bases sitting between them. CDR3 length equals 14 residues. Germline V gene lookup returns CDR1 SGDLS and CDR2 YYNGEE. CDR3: CASSVAGRQETQYF. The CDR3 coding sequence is TGTGCCAGCAGCGTAGCTGGGAGACAAGAGACCCAGTACTTC.